These T cell receptor beta chains were read from a single sample in a study of shared clonotypes between healthy human individuals. Assay used: immunoSEQ multiplex PCR; TCRdb lists only in-frame clones, some missing. The table shows roughly 500,000 clones, with around 73% occurring only once. Specimen: PBMCs. Receptors were obtained from a woman in her thirties or forties in good health. Some clones in this sample may be carry-over from other donors' samples. CDR3s include the opening cysteine and the closing phenylalanine or tryptophan. The D gene is left open where the match is weak. A clone size is listed for some rows: how often the clone was seen (once, few, many), or a class if it is expanded.

>NA|NA|TRBJ2-3|TRBV7-2
TGTGCCAGCAGCGCGGGACAACCCACAGATACGCAGTATTTT
CASSAGQPTDTQYF
>NA|NA|TRBJ1-5|TRBV27
TGTGCCAGCAGTTCTTTGATAGGGCCCCAGCATTTT
CASSSLIGPQHF
>NA|NA|TRBJ2-5|TRBV20-1
TGCAGTGCTCGTCTGAGAGAGACCCAGTACTTC
CSARLRETQYF
>NA|NA|TRBJ2-2|TRBV9
TGTGCCAGCAGCGGAGAGACAGGACCCGGGGAGCTGTTTTTT
CASSGETGPGELFF
>NA|NA|TRBJ1-2|TRBV29-1
TGCAGCGTTGACTCGGCTGGCTACACCTTC
CSVDSAGYTF
>TRBD2|NA|TRBJ2-5|TRBV4-3
TGCGCCAGCAGCCAAGAAGGGACCCGAAGCGGGGGGACCCAGTACTTC
CASSQEGTRSGGTQYF
>TRBD1|NA|TRBJ2-1|TRBV7-3
TGTGCCAGCAGCCTGGGGGTGGGACAGGTCTACAATGAGCAGTTCTTC
CASSLGVGQVYNEQFF
>TRBD1|NA|TRBJ1-1|TRBV27
TGTGCCAGCAGTTGGAGACAGGGACGTGGCCTGAACACTGAAGCTTTCTTT
CASSWRQGRGLNTEAFF
>NA|NA|TRBJ2-7|TRBV27
TGTGCCAGCGGTCGGCGGAACTCCTACGAGCAGTACTTC
CASGRRNSYEQYF
>TRBD2|NA|TRBJ2-2|TRBV7-8
TGTGCCAGTTCCCTAGCGGGACCCACCGGGGAGCTGTTTTTT
CASSLAGPTGELFF
>TRBD1|NA|TRBJ1-5|TRBV5-1
TGCGCCAGCAGTTTCGAGGGGGCTCGAGGTCAGCCCCAGCATTTT
CASSFEGARGQPQHF
>NA|many|TRBJ2-5|TRBV10-3
TGTGCCATCAGTGGGCAGCAAGAGACCCAGTACTTC
CAISGQQETQYF
>NA|NA|TRBJ1-5|TRBV5-4
TGTGCCAGCAGCTTTGGAGGGGTCGGAAGCAATCAGCCCCAGCATTTT
CASSFGGVGSNQPQHF
>NA|NA|TRBJ1-5|TRBV23-1
TGCGCCAGCAGCCAATCTGAGGACTGGACGAGTTTTCAGCCCCAGCATTTT
CASSQSEDWTSFQPQHF
>TRBD2|few|TRBJ2-1|TRBV19
TGTGCCAGTAGTTCCGGGACTAGCGGGAGGGCTGAGCAGTTCTTC
CASSSGTSGRAEQFF
>TRBD2|NA|TRBJ2-7|TRBV28
TGTGCCAGCAGGACCCCCGCTAGCGGTGGGGAGGGCGAGCAGTACTTC
CASRTPASGGEGEQYF
>NA|NA|TRBJ2-1|TRBV28
TGTGCCAGCAGTGGGGCCGGGGATGCATCTTTGGACAATGAGCAGTTCTTC
CASSGAGDASLDNEQFF
>NA|NA|TRBJ2-5|TRBV10-3
TGTGCCATCAGTAGGGGGGAAGAGACCCAGTACTTC
CAISRGEETQYF
>NA|once|TRBJ2-3|TRBV5-1
TGCGCCAGCAGCCGCGGACAGATCACAGATACGCAGTATTTT
CASSRGQITDTQYF
>NA|NA|TRBJ2-3|TRBV27
TGTGCCAGCAGTTTATTCGTGACAGATACGCAGTATTTT
CASSLFVTDTQYF
>NA|NA|TRBJ1-1|TRBV30
TGTGCCTGGAGTACCCTATTCCAGGGGAACACTGAAGCTTTCTTT
CAWSTLFQGNTEAFF
>NA|NA|TRBJ1-2|TRBV6-6
TGTGCCAGCAGTTACTCAGGGATGAATGGCTACACCTTC
CASSYSGMNGYTF
>TRBD1|NA|TRBJ1-1|TRBV5-6
TGTGCCAGCAGCCCGGGACAGAGCCACACTGAAGCTTTCTTT
CASSPGQSHTEAFF
>NA|once|TRBJ1-5|TRBV6-5
TGTGCCAGCAAGCGGGCAAGGGACCAGCCCCAGCATTTT
CASKRARDQPQHF
>NA|NA|TRBJ2-7|TRBV5-8
TGTGCCAGCAGCTTGAGTTCGCAGGCTATGTCCGACGAGCAGTACTTC
CASSLSSQAMSDEQYF
>NA|once|TRBJ2-1|TRBV2
TGTGCCAGCAGCGTCGGGGGTCAGGCTTTGAATGAGCAGTTCTTC
CASSVGGQALNEQFF
>NA|NA|TRBJ2-7|TRBV21-1
TGTGCCAGGGCCGTCATTTTCGCCTACGAGCAGTACTTC
CARAVIFAYEQYF
>NA|NA|TRBJ2-5|TRBV7-3
TGTGCCAGCAGGGAGACCCAGTACTTC
CASRETQYF
>NA|NA|TRBJ1-3|TRBV30
TGTGCCTGGAGTGTACCTGGACAGTTCAGCTCTGGAAACACCATATATTTT
CAWSVPGQFSSGNTIYF
>NA|NA|TRBJ2-1|TRBV27
TGTGCCAGCAACTCAGGGGCAACCTACAATGAGCAGTTCTTC
CASNSGATYNEQFF
>NA|NA|TRBJ1-1|TRBV29-1
TGCAGCGCGAAGAGGGGAGGGAACACTGAAGCTTTCTTT
CSAKRGGNTEAFF
>NA|NA|TRBJ2-7|TRBV28
TGTGCCAGCAGTCTGTCCCGCCAAGACGAGCAGTACTTC
CASSLSRQDEQYF
>TRBD2|NA|TRBJ2-7|TRBV28
TGTGCCAGCAGTCCGGGACTACCCATTATAGAGCAGTACTTC
CASSPGLPIIEQYF
>NA|once|TRBJ1-5|TRBV4-2
TGTGCCAGCAGCCAAGATTTGAGGGTGAATCAGCCCCAGCATTTT
CASSQDLRVNQPQHF
>NA|NA|TRBJ1-1|TRBV7-2
TGTGCCAGCAGCTTATACTCGAACACTGAAGCTTTCTTT
CASSLYSNTEAFF
>TRBD2|NA|TRBJ2-3|TRBV5-1
TGCGCCAGCAGCCCGCGGGAGTTGGGCACAGATACGCAGTATTTT
CASSPRELGTDTQYF
>NA|NA|TRBJ2-7|TRBV6-1
TGTGCCAGCAGTACCACAGGGAACTCCTACGAGCAGTACTTC
CASSTTGNSYEQYF
>NA|NA|TRBJ1-2|TRBV15
TGTGCCACCAGCAGAGACAGGGAGGGCTATGGCTACACCTTC
CATSRDREGYGYTF
>NA|NA|TRBJ2-2|TRBV9
TGTGCCAGCAGCGGGAACACCGGGGAGCTGTTTTTT
CASSGNTGELFF
>NA|NA|TRBJ2-5|TRBV9
TGTGCCAGCAGCGTGGGGGGACGGACACAAGAGACCCAGTACTTC
CASSVGGRTQETQYF
>NA|NA|TRBJ2-1|TRBV7-8
TGTGCCAGCAGTCACCTGATAAGCGGCCACAATGAGCAGTTCTTC
CASSHLISGHNEQFF
>NA|few|TRBJ2-7|TRBV6-1
TGTGCCAGCAGTGAAGACGGGGCATGGTCCGTGCAGTACTTC
CASSEDGAWSVQYF
>NA|few|TRBJ1-1|TRBV5-5
TGTGCCAGCAGCTTGGGACCCTCGAACACTGAAGCTTTCTTT
CASSLGPSNTEAFF
>NA|few|TRBJ2-7|TRBV6-6
TGTGCCAGCAGTTTTTATCAGGGGGGGGTCGAGCAGTACTTC
CASSFYQGGVEQYF
>TRBD2|NA|TRBJ2-1|TRBV29-1
TGCAGCGTCTTAGGGGAGACTAGCGGGAGTGGGAGGTTCTTC
CSVLGETSGSGRFF
>NA|NA|TRBJ2-4|TRBV29-1
TGCAGCGGCTACAGGGAAAACATTCAGTACTTC
CSGYRENIQYF
>TRBD2|NA|TRBJ2-7|TRBV5-1
TGCGCCAGCAGCTCCTTGGGGGAGGGGTCCTACGAGCAGTACTTC
CASSSLGEGSYEQYF
>TRBD2|NA|TRBJ2-7|TRBV5-1
TGCGCCAGCAGCATAGCGGGGAGAAGCTACGAGCAGTACTTC
CASSIAGRSYEQYF
>NA|once|TRBJ2-1|TRBV5-6
TGTGCCAGCAGTCTCCCCCCTTGGGATGAGCAGTTCTTC
CASSLPPWDEQFF
>TRBD2|NA|TRBJ2-3|TRBV5-1
TGCGCCAGCAGCTTGGGGACTAGCGCTGAGGAGGGGGATACGCAGTATTTT
CASSLGTSAEEGDTQYF
>NA|NA|TRBJ2-5|TRBV11-2
TGTGCCAGCAGCTTATTAGGTCGGGGGGAGACCCAGTACTTC
CASSLLGRGETQYF
>NA|NA|TRBJ2-7|TRBV7-8
TGTGCCAGCAGCTTAGGTGGCCCAGGGGTACCCCCCAACGAGCAGTACTTC
CASSLGGPGVPPNEQYF
>NA|NA|TRBJ1-1|TRBV7-2
TGTGCCAGCAGCCCACTATTCAGGGGCACTGAAGCTTTCTTT
CASSPLFRGTEAFF
>TRBD2|NA|TRBJ2-7|TRBV7-2
TGTGCCAGCAGCTCCGGACTAGCGGCCTACGAGCAGTACTTC
CASSSGLAAYEQYF
>NA|NA|TRBJ1-4|TRBV28
TGTGCCAGCAGTTCTTTTCTCGAGTACCGCAATGAAAAACTGTTTTTT
CASSSFLEYRNEKLFF
>TRBD1|NA|TRBJ1-5|TRBV2
TGTGCCAGCGGTTCCGGGGCAGGGGGGCAACAGCCCCAGCATTTT
CASGSGAGGQQPQHF
>NA|NA|TRBJ2-2|TRBV7-2
TGTGCCAGCAGCTCCGGGGGACACGGGGAGCTGTTTTTT
CASSSGGHGELFF
>TRBD1|few|TRBJ1-2|TRBV7-9
TGTGCCAGCAGCCTGACAGGGGGGCATGGCTACACCTTC
CASSLTGGHGYTF
>TRBD1|NA|TRBJ2-2|TRBV11-2
TGTGCCAGCAGCGGTAACAGGGGTCAGGGGGAGCTGTTTTTT
CASSGNRGQGELFF